Listed below are T cell receptor beta chains from one sample, sequenced in a study of early T cells in non-severe SARS-CoV-2 infection. TCRdb re-called the 5' RACE reads with MiXCR, one entry per CDR3 protein. The sample has 35,000 to 45,000 distinct CDR3 sequences; approximately 6.3% are singletons. This sample comprised whole blood, obtained at baseline. These receptors all come from an adult who was a healthcare worker with PCR-confirmed SARS-CoV-2 infection or an uninfected control (not recorded which). Each CDR3 is given without its conserved first and last residue.

TRBV28	TRBJ1-5	ASTRPGVFQPQH
TRBV1	TRBJ2-5	TSSQRRPLAGGRETQY
TRBV12-3/TRBV12-4	TRBJ2-7	ASRPGLQTGEQY
TRBV7-9	TRBJ2-3	ASSLWTGGTDTQY
TRBV10-2	TRBJ2-5	ASTPGLAGVLPQETQY
TRBV5-1	TRBJ1-4	ASRVGYTGANEKLF
TRBV9	TRBJ2-1	ASSEDRNSYNEQF
TRBV20-1	TRBJ2-1	SGTSGYNEQF
TRBV7-9	TRBJ2-6	ASSKVTSGANVLT
TRBV6-6	TRBJ2-2	ASSFPDPNTGELF
TRBV6-5	TRBJ2-1	ASSYGQISYNEQF
TRBV7-8	TRBJ1-4	ASSLAELSEKLF
TRBV20-1	TRBJ2-5	SARVVIAGLRETQY
TRBV6-2/TRBV6-3	TRBJ1-2	ASSYWRLLDSYGYT
TRBV20-1	TRBJ1-5	SAHPGLVSNQPQH
TRBV11-2	TRBJ2-1	ASSLATFSGGPNYNEQF
TRBV3-1	TRBJ2-1	ASTRRGGNEQF
TRBV12-3/TRBV12-4	TRBJ1-4	ASSPPVGVEKLF
TRBV30	TRBJ2-7	AWSPRDRGIYEQY
TRBV18	TRBJ2-7	ASSPPRGEYEQY
TRBV6-4	TRBJ2-3	ASSDSYTSTDTQY
TRBV9	TRBJ2-7	ASSVALNFYEQY
TRBV19	TRBJ2-3	ASKAGVIDTQY
TRBV6-5	TRBJ2-3	ASSYSPTSVLDTQY
TRBV20-1	TRBJ1-6	SARDPRGTGNNSPLH
TRBV5-1	TRBJ2-1	ASSSGPERYNEQF
TRBV11-2	TRBJ1-1	ASSLSGQGTEAF
TRBV10-3	TRBJ2-2	AISEVAGYTGELF
TRBV28	TRBJ1-1	ASSKGGLVTEAF
TRBV5-6	TRBJ2-1	ASSRDRNNEQF
TRBV29-1	TRBJ1-2	SVSTPYGYT
TRBV7-9	TRBJ2-3	ASSLGSGATDTQY
TRBV7-8	TRBJ2-3	ASSLGTPGTALGDTQY
TRBV11-2	TRBJ2-3	ASSLELSGHTQY
TRBV3-2	TRBJ2-7	ASSQDFGAYEQY
TRBV21-1	TRBJ2-2	ASSKRLGVRTTGTGELF
TRBV20-1	TRBJ2-6	SANPLAETGANVLT
TRBV27	TRBJ1-6	ASSLTWSYSSPLH
TRBV6-5	TRBJ1-1	ASSYSLGRMNTEAF
TRBV20-1	TRBJ1-3	SAISGNTIY
TRBV11-2	TRBJ2-1	ASSARLAGGGNEQF
TRBV25-1	TRBJ2-1	ASSSGGDNEQF